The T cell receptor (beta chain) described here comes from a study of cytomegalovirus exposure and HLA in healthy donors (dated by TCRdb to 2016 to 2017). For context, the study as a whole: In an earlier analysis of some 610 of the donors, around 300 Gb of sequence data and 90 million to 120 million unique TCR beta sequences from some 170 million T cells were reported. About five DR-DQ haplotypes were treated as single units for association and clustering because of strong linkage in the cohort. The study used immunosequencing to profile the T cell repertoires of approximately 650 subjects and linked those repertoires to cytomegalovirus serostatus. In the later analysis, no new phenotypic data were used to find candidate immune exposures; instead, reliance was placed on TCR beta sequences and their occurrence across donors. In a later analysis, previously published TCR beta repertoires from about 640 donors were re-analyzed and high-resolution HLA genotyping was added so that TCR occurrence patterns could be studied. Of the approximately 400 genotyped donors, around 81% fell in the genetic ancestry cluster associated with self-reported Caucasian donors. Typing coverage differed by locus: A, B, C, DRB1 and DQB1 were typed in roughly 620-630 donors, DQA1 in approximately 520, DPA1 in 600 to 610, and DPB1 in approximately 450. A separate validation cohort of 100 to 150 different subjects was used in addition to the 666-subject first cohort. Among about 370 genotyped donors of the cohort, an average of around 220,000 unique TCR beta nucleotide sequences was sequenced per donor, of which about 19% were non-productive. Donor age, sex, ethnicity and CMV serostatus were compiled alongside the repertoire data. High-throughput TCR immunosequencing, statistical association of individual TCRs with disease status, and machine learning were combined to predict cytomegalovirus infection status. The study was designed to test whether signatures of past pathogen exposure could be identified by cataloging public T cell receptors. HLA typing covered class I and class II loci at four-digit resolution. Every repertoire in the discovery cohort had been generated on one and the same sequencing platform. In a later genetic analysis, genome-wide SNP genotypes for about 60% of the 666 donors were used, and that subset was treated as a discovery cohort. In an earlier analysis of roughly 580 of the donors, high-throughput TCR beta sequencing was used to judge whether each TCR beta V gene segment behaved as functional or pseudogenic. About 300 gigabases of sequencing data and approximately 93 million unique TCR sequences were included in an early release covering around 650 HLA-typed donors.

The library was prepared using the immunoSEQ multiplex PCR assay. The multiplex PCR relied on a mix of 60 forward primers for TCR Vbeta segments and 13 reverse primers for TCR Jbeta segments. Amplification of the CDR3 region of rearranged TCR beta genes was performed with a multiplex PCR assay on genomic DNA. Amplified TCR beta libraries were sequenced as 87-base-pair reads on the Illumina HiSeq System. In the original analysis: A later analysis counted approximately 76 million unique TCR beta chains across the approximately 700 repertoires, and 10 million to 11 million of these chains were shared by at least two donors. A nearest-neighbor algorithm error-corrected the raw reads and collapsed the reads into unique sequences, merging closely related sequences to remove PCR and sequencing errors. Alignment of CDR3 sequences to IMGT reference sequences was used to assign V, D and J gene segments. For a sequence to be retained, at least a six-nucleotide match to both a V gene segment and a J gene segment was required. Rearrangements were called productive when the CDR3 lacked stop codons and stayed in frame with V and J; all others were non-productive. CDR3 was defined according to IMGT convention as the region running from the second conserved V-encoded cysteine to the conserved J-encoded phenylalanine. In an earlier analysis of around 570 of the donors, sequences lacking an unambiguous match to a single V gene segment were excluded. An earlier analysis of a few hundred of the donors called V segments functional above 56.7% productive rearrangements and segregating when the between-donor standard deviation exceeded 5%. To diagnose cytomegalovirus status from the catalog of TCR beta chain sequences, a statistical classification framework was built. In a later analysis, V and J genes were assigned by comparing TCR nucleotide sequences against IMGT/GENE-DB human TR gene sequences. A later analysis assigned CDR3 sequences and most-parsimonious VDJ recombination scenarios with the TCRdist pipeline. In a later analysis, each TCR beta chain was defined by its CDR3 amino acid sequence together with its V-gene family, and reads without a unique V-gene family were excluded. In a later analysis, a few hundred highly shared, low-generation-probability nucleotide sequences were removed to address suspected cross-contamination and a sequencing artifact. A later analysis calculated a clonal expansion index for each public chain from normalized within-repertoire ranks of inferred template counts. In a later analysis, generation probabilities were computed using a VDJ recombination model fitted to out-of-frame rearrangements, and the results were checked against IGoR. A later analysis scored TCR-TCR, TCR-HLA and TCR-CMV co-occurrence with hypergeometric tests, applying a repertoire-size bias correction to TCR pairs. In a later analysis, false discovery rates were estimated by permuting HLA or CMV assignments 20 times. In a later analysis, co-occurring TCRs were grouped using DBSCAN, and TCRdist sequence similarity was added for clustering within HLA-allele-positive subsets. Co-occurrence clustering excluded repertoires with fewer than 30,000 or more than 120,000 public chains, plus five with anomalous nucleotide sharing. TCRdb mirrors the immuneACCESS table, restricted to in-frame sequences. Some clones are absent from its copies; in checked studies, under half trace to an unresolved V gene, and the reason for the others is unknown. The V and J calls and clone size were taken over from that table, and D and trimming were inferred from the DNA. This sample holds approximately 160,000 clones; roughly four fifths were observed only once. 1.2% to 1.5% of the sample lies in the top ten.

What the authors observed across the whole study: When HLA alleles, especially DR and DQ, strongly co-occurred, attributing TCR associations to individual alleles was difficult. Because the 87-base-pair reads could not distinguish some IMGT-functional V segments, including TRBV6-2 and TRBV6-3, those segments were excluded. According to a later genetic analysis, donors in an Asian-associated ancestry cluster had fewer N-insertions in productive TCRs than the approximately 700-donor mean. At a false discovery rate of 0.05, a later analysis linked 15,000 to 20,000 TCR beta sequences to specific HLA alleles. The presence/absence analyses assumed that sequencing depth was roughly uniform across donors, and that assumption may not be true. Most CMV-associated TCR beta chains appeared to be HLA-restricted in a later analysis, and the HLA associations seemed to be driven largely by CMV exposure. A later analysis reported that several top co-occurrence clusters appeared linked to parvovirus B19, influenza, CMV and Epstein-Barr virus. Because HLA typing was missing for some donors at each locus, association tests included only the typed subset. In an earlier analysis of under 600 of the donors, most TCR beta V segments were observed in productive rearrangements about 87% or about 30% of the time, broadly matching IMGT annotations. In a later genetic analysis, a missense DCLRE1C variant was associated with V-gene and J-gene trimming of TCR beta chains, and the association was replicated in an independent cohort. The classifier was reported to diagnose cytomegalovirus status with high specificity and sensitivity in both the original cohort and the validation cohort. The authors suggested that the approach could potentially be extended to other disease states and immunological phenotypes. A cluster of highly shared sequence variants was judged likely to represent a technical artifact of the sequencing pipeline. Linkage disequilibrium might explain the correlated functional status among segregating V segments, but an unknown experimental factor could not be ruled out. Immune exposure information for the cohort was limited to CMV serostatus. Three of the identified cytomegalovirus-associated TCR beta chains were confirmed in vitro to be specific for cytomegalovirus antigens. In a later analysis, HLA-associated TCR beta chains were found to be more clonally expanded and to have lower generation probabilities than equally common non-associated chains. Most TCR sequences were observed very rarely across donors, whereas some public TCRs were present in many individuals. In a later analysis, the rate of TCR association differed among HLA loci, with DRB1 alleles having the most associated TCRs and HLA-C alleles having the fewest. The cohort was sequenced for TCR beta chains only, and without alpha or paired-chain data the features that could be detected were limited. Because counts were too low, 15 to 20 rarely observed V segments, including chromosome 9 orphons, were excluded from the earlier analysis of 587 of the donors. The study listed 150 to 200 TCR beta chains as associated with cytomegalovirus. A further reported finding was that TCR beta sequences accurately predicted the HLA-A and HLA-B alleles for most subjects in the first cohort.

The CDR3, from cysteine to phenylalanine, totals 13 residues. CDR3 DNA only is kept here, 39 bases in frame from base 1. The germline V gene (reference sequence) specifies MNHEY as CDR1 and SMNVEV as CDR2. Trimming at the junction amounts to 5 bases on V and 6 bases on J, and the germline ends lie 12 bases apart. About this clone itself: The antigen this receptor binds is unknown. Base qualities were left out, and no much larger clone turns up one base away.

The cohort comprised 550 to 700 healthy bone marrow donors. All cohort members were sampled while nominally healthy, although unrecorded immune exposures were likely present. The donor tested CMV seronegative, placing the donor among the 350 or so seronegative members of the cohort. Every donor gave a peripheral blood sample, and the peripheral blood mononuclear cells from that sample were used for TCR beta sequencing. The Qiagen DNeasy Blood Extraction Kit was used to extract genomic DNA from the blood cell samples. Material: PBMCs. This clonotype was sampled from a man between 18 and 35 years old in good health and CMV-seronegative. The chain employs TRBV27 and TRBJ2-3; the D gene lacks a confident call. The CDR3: CASSLTRVDTQYF. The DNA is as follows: TGTGCCAGCAGTCTTACGCGCGTGGATACGCAGTATTTT.